The present TCR beta chain was sequenced within a study of cytomegalovirus exposure and HLA in healthy donors. Germline CDR1 SQVTM, CDR2 ANQGSEA. The CDR3 spans 14 residues. With 7 bases clipped from V and 7 bases from J, the junction kept 7 bases outside the gene matches. 13 Jbeta primers and 60 Vbeta primers were used for the PCR. Profiling relied on immunoSEQ multiplex PCR, and the TCRdb table lists in-frame clones only, not all of them. The sample has about 80,000 clones; approximately 71% are singletons. This sequence joins TRBV29-1 and TRBJ2-5, with 15 bases fitting TRBD2. The sequenced sample was PBMCs. The clonotype comes from a woman aged 35 to 49 in good health and CMV-seronegative. The DNA of the CDR3 is TGCAGCGCCGGACTAGCGGGAGGGATACGGACCCAGTACTTC. Residues: CSAGLAGGIRTQYF.